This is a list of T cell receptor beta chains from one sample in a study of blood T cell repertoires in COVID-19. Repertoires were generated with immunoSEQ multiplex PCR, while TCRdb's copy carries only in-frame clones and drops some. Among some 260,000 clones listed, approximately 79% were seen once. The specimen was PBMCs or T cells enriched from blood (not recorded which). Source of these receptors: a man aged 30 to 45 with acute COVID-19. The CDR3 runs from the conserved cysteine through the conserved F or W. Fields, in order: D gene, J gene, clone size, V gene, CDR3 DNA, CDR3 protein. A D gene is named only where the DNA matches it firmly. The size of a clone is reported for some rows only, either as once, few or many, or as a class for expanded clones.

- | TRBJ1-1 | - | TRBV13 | TGTGCCAGCAGCTTACGACAGGTCAACACTGAAGCTTTCTTT | CASSLRQVNTEAFF
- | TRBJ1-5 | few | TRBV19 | TGTGCCAGTAGATCCGGGACTCGTCAGCCCCAGCATTTT | CASRSGTRQPQHF
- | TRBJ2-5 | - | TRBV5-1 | TGCGCCAGCAGCTCAGTGGGGGCTAGGGGCCAAGAGACCCAGTACTTC | CASSSVGARGQETQYF
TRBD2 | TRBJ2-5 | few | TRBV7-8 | TGTGCCAGCAGCGAGACTAGCGGGGTGGAGACCCAGTACTTC | CASSETSGVETQYF
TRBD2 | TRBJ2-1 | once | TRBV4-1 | TGCGCCAGCAATACACGAGCGGGAGGTTACAATGAGCAGTTCTTC | CASNTRAGGYNEQFF
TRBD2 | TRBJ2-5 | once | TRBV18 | TGTGCCAGCTCTGGAGGACTAGCGGGAGGCCCGGCGGTCAGGGGGACCCAGTACTTC | CASSGGLAGGPAVRGTQYF
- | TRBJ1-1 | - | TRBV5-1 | TGCGCCAGCAGCCCCGCGGGGGGGAACACTGAAGCTTTCTTT | CASSPAGGNTEAFF
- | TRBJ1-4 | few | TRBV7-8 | TGTGCCAGCAGCGCAAATACACCCGCGGTGTTTTTT | CASSANTPAVFF
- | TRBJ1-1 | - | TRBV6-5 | TGTGCCAGCAAAGACAGCACTGAAGCTTTCTTT | CASKDSTEAFF
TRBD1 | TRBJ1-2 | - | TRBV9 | TGTGCCAGCAGCGTTCGACAGGGGGCTGATGGCTACACCTTC | CASSVRQGADGYTF
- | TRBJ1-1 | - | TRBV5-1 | TGCGCCAGCAGCTTGGCCGGGAACATGAACACTGAAGCTTTCTTT | CASSLAGNMNTEAFF
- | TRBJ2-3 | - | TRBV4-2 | TGTGCCAGCAGCCAAATCCTCGGGGGCACAGATACGCAGTATTTT | CASSQILGGTDTQYF
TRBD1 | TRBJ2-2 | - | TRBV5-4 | TGTGCCAGCAGCCTTGACAGGGTAGACACCGGGGAGCTGTTTTTT | CASSLDRVDTGELFF